This T cell receptor (beta chain) stems from a study of molecular identifiers for immune sequencing clone quantification. This clonotype was found many times. V was clipped by 5 bases and J by 3 bases, with 4 bases between them. Germline CDR1 MNHNY, CDR2 SVGAGI (reference sequence). This CDR3 has 12 amino acids. From the PCR reads, TCRdb called clonotypes with MiXCR, one entry per CDR3 protein. The sample lists about 89,000 distinct CDR3 sequences, about 20% occurring once. J is TRBJ2-2 and V is TRBV6-6, with D unclear. The TCR originated in a human donor in good health. Some libraries in this study had Jurkat cell RNA spiked in. The sample taken for sequencing was naive CD8+ T cells from blood, with Jurkat cell RNA spiked in. Subset noted: FACS-sorted CD8+CD4-CCR7+CD45RA+ naive T cells. For the CDR3, the DNA is TGTGCCAGCAGTCAGGACACCGGGGAGCTGTTTTTT. It encodes CASSQDTGELFF.